This record covers a single TCR beta chain. Measured with immunoSEQ multiplex PCR; TCRdb has only the in-frame clones, and not every one. The sample consists of under 300,000 clones, approximately 80% of them appearing once. The data are from a study of control samples from healthy donors and cancer patients. CDR3 length: 15 residues. Unmatched junction bases numbered 8, after V lost 4 bases and J lost 5 bases. Germline V gene sequence: CDR1 KGHSH, CDR2 LQKENI. The clonotype originates from a woman between 55 and 75 years old with lung cancer. V is TRBV18 and J is TRBJ2-1; 7 nucleotides line up with TRBD1. The sequenced material came from PBMCs. The CDR3 loop reads CASSQYRGPNNEQFF. The CDR3 region has the DNA TGTGCCAGCTCACAATACAGGGGACCCAACAATGAGCAGTTCTTC.